Presented here are 28 T cell receptor beta chains from one specimen sequenced in a study of OX40 agonist ivuxolimab in advanced cancers. TCRdb's table, derived via immunoSEQ multiplex PCR, lists solely in-frame clones and lacks some. The data show about 98,000 clones, 90% to 95% seen once. The material was CD4+ or CD8+ T cells sorted from blood, obtained in a trial of the OX40 agonist ivuxolimab. Receptors originate from an adult with an advanced solid tumor such as melanoma, head and neck, liver or kidney cancer.

CDR3 region: CASSWTPRLGSYNEQFF. In DNA, the CDR3 is TGTGCCAGCAGTTGGACCCCAAGGCTCGGCTCCTACAATGAGCAGTTCTTC. The chain recombines TRBV28 with TRBJ2-1; D is undetermined. Germline values: CDR1 MDHEN, CDR2 SYDVKM. Trimming removed 4 bases at V and 0 bases at J, with 16 bases between. The CDR3 has 17 amino acids. Full variable domain (missing parts from reference TRBV28 and TRBJ2-1): DVKVTQSSRYLVKRTGEKVFLECVQDMDHENMFWYRQDPGLGLRLIYFSYDVKMKEKGDIPEGYSVSREKKERFSLILESASTNQTSMYLCASSWTPRLGSYNEQFFGPGTRLTVL.

This chain uses TRBV4-1 with TRBJ1-2; D is unclear. From germline, CDR1 is MGHRA and CDR2 YSYEKL. Trimming shortened V by 0 bases and J by 5 bases, and 10 bases separated the two germline ends. There are 14 residues in the CDR3. CDR3 region: CASSQDQQLYGYTF. The CDR3 bases are TGCGCCAGCAGCCAAGATCAACAGCTATATGGCTACACCTTC.

The rearrangement links TRBV7-2 to TRBJ2-2; 11 bases are shared with TRBD2. The CDR3 covers 17 residues. The junction had 13 bases not matched to a gene; V was cut back by 2 bases and J by 11 bases. CDR1 is SGHTA and CDR2 is FQGNSA in the germline V gene. The CDR3 loop reads CASSLRRGTSGGRELFF. The CDR3 region has the DNA TGTGCCAGCAGCTTAAGACGGGGTACTAGCGGGGGACGAGAGCTGTTTTTT.

The chain is built from TRBV13 and TRBJ2-1, with D perhaps TRBD1 (9 bases). V lost 5 bases to trimming and J lost 3 bases, with 26 bases between them. Germline CDR1 reads PRHDT; CDR2 reads FYEKMQ (reference sequence). This CDR3 comprises 19 residues. CDR3 loop: CASSRTGVRAGGLYNEQFF. CDR3 sequence (DNA): TGTGCCAGCAGCCGGACAGGGGTGAGGGCGGGGGGCCTCTACAATGAGCAGTTCTTC.

The V gene is TRBV27, the J gene TRBJ1-4; 7 nucleotides align to TRBD1. CDR1 and CDR2 from the germline V gene are MNHEY and SMNVEV (reference sequence). This CDR3 comprises 16 residues. The ends lost 5 bases at V and 4 bases at J; junction bases unmatched: 10. In DNA form, the CDR3 reads TGTGCCAGCAGTCTCAAACCGGGACAGCTTAATGAAAAACTGTTTTTT. Translating gives CASSLKPGQLNEKLFF.

The gene calls are TRBV7-6 and TRBJ1-3, with TRBD1 matching 8 bases. This CDR3 is built from 18 residues. From germline, CDR1 is SGHVS and CDR2 FNYEAQ. The V gene end was trimmed by 3 bases and the J gene end by 3 bases; junction bases not matched to a gene: 13. The CDR3 loop reads CASSLGYRQGAFGNTIYF. In DNA form, the CDR3 reads TGTGCCAGCAGCTTGGGGTATCGTCAGGGGGCATTTGGAAACACCATATATTTT.

This chain connects TRBV10-3 to TRBJ2-7, with 7 nucleotides matching TRBD1. The CDR3 consists of 14 residues. Germline lookup yields CDR1 ENHRY and CDR2 SYGVKD. J lost 4 bases, V lost 6 bases, and 9 bases had no gene match. This CDR3 reads CAISEGAGRYEQYV. The DNA of the CDR3 is TGTGCCATCAGCGAGGGGGCTGGGCGTTACGAGCAGTACGTC.

Only one count was recorded for this clone. The chain carries TRBV6-6 and TRBJ2-7; 8 nucleotides agree with TRBD2. Losses at the gene ends were 6 bases for V and 2 bases for J; bases not matched to a gene: 6. This CDR3 spans 14 amino acids. The germline V gene has CDR1 MNHNY and CDR2 SVGAGI (reference sequence). In DNA form, the CDR3 reads TGTGCCAGCAGGGAGATAGCGGGGACCTACGAGCAGTACTTC. Translating it yields CASREIAGTYEQYF.

V is TRBV2 and J is TRBJ2-7; no reliable D call. The ends were cut back, 0 bases at V and 6 bases at J, with 6 bases in the middle. The CDR3 covers 12 residues. The germline V gene encodes CDR1 SNHLY and CDR2 FYNNEI. The CDR3 here is CASSEAAVEQYF. The CDR3, as DNA: TGTGCCAGCAGTGAAGCGGCGGTCGAGCAGTACTTC.

This clone is a singleton in its sample. CDR3: CASSSPFSGGLHNEQFF. CDR3 nucleotides: TGTGCCAGCAGTTCCCCTTTTAGCGGGGGGCTACACAATGAGCAGTTCTTC. This chain joins TRBV28 and TRBJ2-1; TRBD2 matches 10 bases. The CDR3 is 17 amino acids. CDR1 MDHEN and CDR2 SYDVKM come from the germline V gene. J lost 5 bases, V lost 4 bases, and 11 bases had no gene match. Supplemented by reference TRBV28 and TRBJ2-1, the full variable domain reads DVKVTQSSRYLVKRTGEKVFLECVQDMDHENMFWYRQDPGLGLRLIYFSYDVKMKEKGDIPEGYSVSREKKERFSLILESASTNQTSMYLCASSSPFSGGLHNEQFFGPGTRLTVL.

This sequence joins TRBV7-2 and TRBJ2-7, with TRBD2 matching 7 bases. Per the germline V gene, CDR1 is SGHTA and CDR2 is FQGNSA. This CDR3 has 13 residues. J lost 6 bases, V lost 5 bases, and 7 bases had no gene match. This CDR3 is CASSPRLAGEQYF. In DNA form, the CDR3 reads TGTGCCAGCAGCCCCCGACTAGCTGGCGAGCAGTACTTC.

The J gene is TRBJ1-4, the V gene TRBV5-1; 7 nucleotides line up with TRBD1. Per the germline V gene, CDR1 is SGHRS and CDR2 is YFSETQ. The CDR3 is made up of 15 amino acids. The V gene end was trimmed by 5 bases and the J gene end by 0 bases; junction bases not matched to a gene: 4. Here the CDR3 DNA reads TGCGCCAGCAGAGGGACAGTAACAACTAATGAAAAACTGTTTTTT. It encodes CASRGTVTTNEKLFF.

The rearrangement links TRBV29-1 to TRBJ2-5; the match to TRBD1 covers 8 bases. J was trimmed by 5 bases and V by 5 bases; bases with no gene match: 10. The CDR3 is made up of 14 amino acids. CDR1 is SQVTM, CDR2 ANQGSEA, per germline. CDR3 nucleotides: TGCAGCGTTACGGGGGACAGGACGGCGGAGACCCAGTACTTC. Translating gives CSVTGDRTAETQYF.

The J gene is TRBJ2-3, the V gene TRBV28; D is undetermined. This CDR3 is 14 amino acids long. Per the germline V gene, CDR1 is MDHEN and CDR2 is SYDVKM. Trimming pared 6 bases from V and 2 bases from J, leaving 12 bases between. The CDR3 nucleotides read TGTGCCAGCAGCTCCGGGCGGCCCACAGATACGCAGTATTTT. Its protein is CASSSGRPTDTQYF.

The rearrangement uses TRBV30 and TRBJ1-1; 10 bases match TRBD1. The CDR3 consists of 13 residues. Germline CDR1 is GTSNPN and CDR2 is SVGIG (reference sequence). Trimming at V came to 5 bases and at J to 2 bases, leaving 2 bases not matched to a gene. In nucleotides, the CDR3 is TGTGCCTGGGGACAGGGGGTAAACACTGAAGCTTTCTTT. As protein: CAWGQGVNTEAFF.

The rearrangement uses TRBV19 and TRBJ1-5; D unresolved. Germline values: CDR1 LNHDA, CDR2 SQIVND (reference sequence). The V end was cut by 11 bases, the J end by 0 bases, with 11 bases between. The CDR3 sequence is 13 residues long. DNA for the CDR3: TGTGCCGCTGGATCTGGTAGCAATCAGCCCCAGCATTTT. Its protein product is CAAGSGSNQPQHF.

The chain recombines TRBV6-6 with TRBJ1-1; D remains ambiguous. The CDR3 runs to 16 residues. CDR1 is MNHNY, CDR2 SVGAGI, per germline (reference sequence). The V gene lost 0 bases and the J gene lost 8 bases, with 19 bases spanning the gap. The DNA of the CDR3 is TGTGCCAGCAGTTACTCGATTCGGAGAAATACGCTGGAAGCTTTCTTT. It specifies CASSYSIRRNTLEAFF.

The V gene is TRBV6-6, the J gene TRBJ1-5; tentative D call: TRBD1 (5 bases). CDR3 length: 15 amino acids. CDR1 is MNHNY, CDR2 SVGAGI, per germline (reference sequence). With 5 bases removed from V and 2 bases from J, the gap between germline ends came to 13 bases. The CDR3 DNA sequence: TGTGCCAGCAGTACGGCGACGACAGGCAATCAGCCCCAGCATTTT. The encoded protein is CASSTATTGNQPQHF.

The CDR3 sequence: CASSQERGLGYTF. DNA for the CDR3: TGCGCCAGCAGCCAAGAAAGGGGGTTGGGCTACACCTTC. This sequence joins TRBV4-3 and TRBJ1-2; D may be TRBD1 (6 bases). Per germline, CDR1 LGHNA and CDR2 YSLEER. V lost 0 bases, J lost 8 bases, and 10 bases lay in between. The CDR3 totals 13 residues.

This clone showed up just once. The chain combines TRBV7-3 with TRBJ1-1; D is undetermined. The CDR3 is 14 residues long. The germline V gene has CDR1 SGHTA and CDR2 FQGTGA. Trimming cost V 8 bases and J 2 bases, with 15 bases left between them. The CDR3 sequence is CASAINPDNTEAFF. The CDR3 coding sequence is TGTGCCAGCGCCATCAACCCCGACAACACTGAAGCTTTCTTT.

This clone has just one count. The rearrangement links TRBV19 to TRBJ2-3; the D is unclear. The germline V and J ends were trimmed by 5 bases and 3 bases, with 15 bases remaining between them. This CDR3 has 15 residues. Germline lookup yields CDR1 LNHDA and CDR2 SQIVND (reference sequence). DNA for the CDR3: TGTGCCAGTAGTTTAGGTCCGGGCCGAACAGATACGCAGTATTTT. Translated: CASSLGPGRTDTQYF.

This clone was counted a single time. V gene TRBV19 combines with J gene TRBJ2-7; D not resolved. CDR3 size: 13 residues. Germline loops: CDR1 LNHDA, CDR2 SQIVND (reference sequence). V was cut by 9 bases and J by 2 bases, with 14 bases left in between. The CDR3 DNA reads TGTGCCAGCTCCCCCAGGTGGGCCTACGAGCAGTACTTC. Protein product: CASSPRWAYEQYF. Full variable domain (remainder filled in from reference TRBV19 and TRBJ2-7): DGGITQSPKYLFRKEGQNVTLSCEQNLNHDAMYWYRQDPGQGLRLIYYSQIVNDFQKGDIAEGYSVSREKKESFPLTVTSAQKNPTAFYLCASSPRWAYEQYFGPGTRLTVT.

This chain links TRBV28 with TRBJ1-1, with TRBD1 identical over 10 bases. This CDR3 is built from 15 residues. Germline CDR1 MDHEN, CDR2 SYDVKM. V lost 5 bases and J lost 5; bases outside the gene matches: 8. CDR3 coding DNA: TGTGCCAGCAGTGCCCCCGGGACAGGGGAGACTGAAGCTTTCTTT. This translates into CASSAPGTGETEAFF.

The genes are TRBV6-1 and TRBJ2-2; D possibly corresponds to TRBD1 (5 bases). This CDR3 has 13 amino acids. V lost 2 bases, J lost 5 bases, and 6 bases lay in between. Germline V gene sequence: CDR1 MNHNS, CDR2 SASEGT. CDR3 nucleotide sequence: TGTGCCAGCAGTGAAAAGGGGACCGGGGAGCTGTTTTTT. Amino acids: CASSEKGTGELFF.

As DNA, the CDR3 is TGTGCCAGCAGTAACGCCCAGCGCTCTGGGGCCAACGTCCTGACTTTC. It specifies CASSNAQRSGANVLTF. V gene TRBV28 combines with J gene TRBJ2-6; the D is unclear. The CDR3 runs 16 residues. Germline V gene data show CDR1 as MDHEN and CDR2 as SYDVKM. V gave up 5 bases and J gave up 0 bases, with 11 bases separating them. The entire variable domain, with the rest obtained from reference TRBV28 and TRBJ2-6, is as follows: DVKVTQSSRYLVKRTGEKVFLECVQDMDHENMFWYRQDPGLGLRLIYFSYDVKMKEKGDIPEGYSVSREKKERFSLILESASTNQTSMYLCASSNAQRSGANVLTFGAGSRLTVL.

This chain connects TRBV11-2 to TRBJ1-4, with D hard to call. Trimming took off 5 bases at V and 7 bases at J, with 11 bases between the two ends. Germline CDR1 reads SGHAT; CDR2 reads FQNNGV. This CDR3 is built from 13 residues. The CDR3 region has the DNA TGTGCCAGCAGCGCCGGACGGTCTGAAAAACTGTTTTTT. Translating gives CASSAGRSEKLFF.

The chain is built from TRBV2 and TRBJ2-7, with 8 bases identical to TRBD1. The CDR3 consists of 12 residues. The J segment lost 6 bases and the V segment lost 5 bases, leaving 3 bases of the junction unmatched. The germline gives CDR1 SNHLY, CDR2 FYNNEI. The CDR3 sequence: CASSRTGSEQYV. The CDR3 DNA reads as TGTGCCAGCAGTCGGACAGGGAGCGAGCAGTACGTC.

J is TRBJ1-6 and V is TRBV11-3; TRBD1 matches 7 bases. CDR3 length equals 15 residues. Trimming cost V 5 bases and J 1 base; bases outside gene matches: 2. Germline lookup yields CDR1 SGHNT and CDR2 YENEEA. This chain's CDR3 is CASSPGQSYNSPLHF. Written as DNA, the CDR3 is TGTGCCAGCAGCCCGGGACAGTCCTATAATTCACCCCTCCACTTT.